Listed below are T cell receptor beta chains from one sample, sequenced in a study of identical twins. TCRdb re-called the 5' RACE reads through MiXCR, storing one row per CDR3 protein. The sample carries 400,000 to 550,000 distinct CDR3 sequences, 20% to 30% recorded once. The same sample was also used in a study of T cells expressing NK-cell markers.

Sequenced material: CD4+ T cells sorted from blood. The receptors were gathered from a woman younger than 35 in good health. CDR3s include the opening cysteine and the closing phenylalanine or tryptophan. The D gene is left open where the match is weak. A row's size may be missing; if present it is once, few, many or a size class.

>NA|TRBV7-9|TRBJ1-1|NA
TGTGCCAGCAGCTTAGTGGATGGGGGCAGCTTGAACACTGAAGCTTTCTTT
CASSLVDGGSLNTEAFF
>TRBD1|TRBV6-2/TRBV6-3|TRBJ1-5|few
TGTGCCAGCAGGCCAACAGGGGGCGGTCAGCCCCAGCATTTT
CASRPTGGGQPQHF
>NA|TRBV14|TRBJ2-1|NA
TGTGCCAGCAGCCACATGTCGGGGGCAGGTGAGCAGTTCTTC
CASSHMSGAGEQFF
>TRBD2|TRBV2|TRBJ2-7|few
TGTGCCAGCAAAACTAGCGGACTTAAATCCTACGAGCAGTACTTC
CASKTSGLKSYEQYF
>NA|TRBV6-6|TRBJ1-5|many
TGTGCCAGCAGGCAGTGGGAACAGCCCCAGCATTTT
CASRQWEQPQHF
>NA|TRBV7-3|TRBJ1-2|few
TGTGCCAGCAGCCCCCCGGGACGGACCTATGGCTACACCTTC
CASSPPGRTYGYTF
>NA|TRBV12-3/TRBV12-4|TRBJ2-3|few
TGTGCCAGCAGTCTCTGGTCGTCGGATACGCAGTATTTT
CASSLWSSDTQYF
>TRBD2|TRBV9|TRBJ2-3|NA
TGTGCCAGCAGCCCATCTTTTGGGACTAGCGGAACAGATACGCAGTATTTT
CASSPSFGTSGTDTQYF
>NA|TRBV29-1|TRBJ1-2|many
TGCAGCGTTGAGGGTGGCTACACCTTC
CSVEGGYTF
>NA|TRBV20-1|TRBJ2-7|few
TGCAGTGCTACGGACGGTACCTACGAGCAGTACTTC
CSATDGTYEQYF
>NA|TRBV28|TRBJ2-7|NA
TGTGCCAGCAGTTTATCCTACAGAGGAGACGAGCAGTACTTC
CASSLSYRGDEQYF
>TRBD2|TRBV20-1|TRBJ2-1|NA
TGCAGTGCTAGCGGGGGGGCCTATGAGCAGTTCTTC
CSASGGAYEQFF
>NA|TRBV10-2|TRBJ2-5|few
TGCGCCAGCGGCCTAGAGTTCCAAGAGACCCAGTACTTC
CASGLEFQETQYF
>NA|TRBV5-1|TRBJ1-1|few
TGCGCCAGCAGCGTCGGGGCGAACACTGAAGCTTTCTTT
CASSVGANTEAFF
>NA|TRBV5-1|TRBJ2-7|few
TGCGCCAGCAGCTTTGCCGGGGAAAAAGGGTACGAGCAGTACTTC
CASSFAGEKGYEQYF
>NA|TRBV7-2|TRBJ2-7|NA
TGTGCCAGTAAACAGGGCTATCTGAGCTCCTACGAGCAGTACTTC
CASKQGYLSSYEQYF
>NA|TRBV11-2|TRBJ1-6|NA
TGTGCCAGCAGATCTCGAGGAGATAATTCACCCCTCCACTTT
CASRSRGDNSPLHF
>NA|TRBV11-2|TRBJ1-2|few
TGTGCCAGCAGCTTAGTCGACTGGGGCTATGGCTACACCTTC
CASSLVDWGYGYTF
>NA|TRBV12-5|TRBJ2-7|NA
TGTGCTAGTGGTTTGGGGGGGGCAGGATCCTACGAGCAGTACTTC
CASGLGGAGSYEQYF
>NA|TRBV5-1|TRBJ2-1|NA
TGCGCCAGCACCCTGGGTGGAGGGAGCTCCTACAATGAGCAGTTCTTC
CASTLGGGSSYNEQFF
>NA|TRBV3-1|TRBJ1-1|NA
TGTGCCAGCAGCCAAGTAAGGGGCACTGAAGCTTTCTTT
CASSQVRGTEAFF
>TRBD2|TRBV6-1|TRBJ2-7|NA
TGTGCCAGCAGTGAAGGTAGCGGGAGTGTCTACGAGCAGTACTTC
CASSEGSGSVYEQYF
>TRBD2|TRBV5-6|TRBJ2-3|few
TGTGCCAGCAGCTCCACGCAGGCGGGAGGGCCCGCCTCGGATACGCAGTATTTT
CASSSTQAGGPASDTQYF
>TRBD2|TRBV7-9|TRBJ2-1|NA
TGTGCCAGCTTCAGGACTAGCTACAATGAGCAGTTCTTC
CASFRTSYNEQFF
>NA|TRBV20-1|TRBJ1-3|NA
TGCAGTGCCCCACAGGGCTCTGGAAACACCATATATTTT
CSAPQGSGNTIYF
>TRBD1|TRBV18|TRBJ2-6|NA
TGTGCCAGCACATCCGGGACAGCCAAAGTACTCAACGTCCTGACTTTC
CASTSGTAKVLNVLTF
>TRBD2|TRBV7-9|TRBJ2-3|few
TGTGCCAGCAGCTTGAGCTATCGGGGGGGCCAGTTGGATACGCAGTATTTT
CASSLSYRGGQLDTQYF
>NA|TRBV10-3|TRBJ2-3|NA
TGTGCCATCAGTGAGAACTTACCGGCGGATACGCAGTATTTT
CAISENLPADTQYF
>TRBD1|TRBV12-3/TRBV12-4|TRBJ2-1|many
TGTGCCAGCAGTCCCTGGACAGGGGACAATGAGCAGTTCTTC
CASSPWTGDNEQFF
>TRBD1|TRBV2|TRBJ2-1|NA
TGTGCCAGCAGTGGGGCCAGGGGGAAAAAGGAGCAGTTCTTC
CASSGARGKKEQFF
>NA|TRBV3-1|TRBJ2-7|many
TGTGCCAGCAGCCAAGGAAGAGGGACATGGGGCTACGAGCAGTACTTC
CASSQGRGTWGYEQYF
>NA|TRBV27|TRBJ1-2|many
TGTGCCAGCAGTTTTCAGGGAAACTATGGCTACACCTTC
CASSFQGNYGYTF
>NA|TRBV5-1|TRBJ2-2|few
TGCGCCAGCAGCTTGATAGGGTCGAACACCGGGGAGCTGTTTTTT
CASSLIGSNTGELFF
>NA|TRBV3-1|TRBJ2-7|NA
TGTGCCAGCACGAACGGGGTTTCCGGGTCCGGCGAGCAGTACTTC
CASTNGVSGSGEQYF